The T cell receptor (beta chain) described here comes from a study of regulatory T cells in long-lasting Graves disease. Notes on the study in general: The study found TRBV28, TRBJ1-2 and TRBJ2-5 favored in persistent disease.

There are many counts of this clonotype. Its specificity is unknown. This CDR3 has 15 residues. Trimming removed 6 bases at V and 5 bases at J, with 19 bases between. The germline V gene encodes CDR1 SEHNR and CDR2 FQNEAQ (reference sequence). This sample's time point: newly diagnosed GD, antithyroid drugs for less than 3 months. Isolated PBMC RNA provided the starting material for the TCR library. Patients came from an endocrinology department in Xi'an, China. Building of the TCR beta libraries involved iRepertoire HTBI primers and Arm-PCR of CDR3 regions. In the original processing: Samples jointly harbored roughly 60 TRBV and over 13 TRBJ segments. From the multiplex PCR reads, TCRdb called clonotypes with MiXCR, one entry per CDR3 protein. Clone size and V and J calls follow TCRdb, not the original study. The table includes about 540,000 distinct CDR3 sequences, around an eighth detected once. These records were also assigned to another study, of T cells in Graves' hyperthyroidism and ophthalmopathy. As reported in that work: The study used the HTBI primer set for a first-round RT-PCR of the TCR CDR3.

This clonotype was obtained from a man younger than 45 with Graves disease. This specimen was peripheral blood mononuclear cells (PBMCs), taken at new diagnosis, from a patient treated with antithyroid drugs. The V call is TRBV7-9, the J call TRBJ2-5; possibly TRBD2 for D (6 bases). The CDR3 here is CASSFSAGGPETQYF. For the CDR3, the DNA is TGTGCCAGCAGTTTCTCGGCAGGAGGGCCGGAGACCCAGTACTTC.